This paragraph covers one T cell receptor (beta chain) sequence. The data originate from a study of blood T cell repertoires in COVID-19. TCRdb's table, derived via immunoSEQ multiplex PCR, lists solely in-frame clones and lacks some. The sample records over 130,000 clones, 75% to 80% being singletons. The germline CDR1 and CDR2 sequences are SNHLY and FYNNEI. CDR3 length: 15 amino acids. Trimming took 1 base from V and 3 from J; bases not matched to a gene: 2. J is TRBJ1-5 and V is TRBV2, with 8 bases aligning to TRBD1. The sample comprised PBMCs or T cells enriched from blood (not recorded which). This TCR was recovered from a woman between 50 and 59 years old who had recovered from COVID-19. The CDR3 loop reads CASSEVDRVNQPQHF. The CDR3 region has the DNA TGTGCCAGCAGTGAAGTGGACAGGGTCAATCAGCCCCAGCATTTT.